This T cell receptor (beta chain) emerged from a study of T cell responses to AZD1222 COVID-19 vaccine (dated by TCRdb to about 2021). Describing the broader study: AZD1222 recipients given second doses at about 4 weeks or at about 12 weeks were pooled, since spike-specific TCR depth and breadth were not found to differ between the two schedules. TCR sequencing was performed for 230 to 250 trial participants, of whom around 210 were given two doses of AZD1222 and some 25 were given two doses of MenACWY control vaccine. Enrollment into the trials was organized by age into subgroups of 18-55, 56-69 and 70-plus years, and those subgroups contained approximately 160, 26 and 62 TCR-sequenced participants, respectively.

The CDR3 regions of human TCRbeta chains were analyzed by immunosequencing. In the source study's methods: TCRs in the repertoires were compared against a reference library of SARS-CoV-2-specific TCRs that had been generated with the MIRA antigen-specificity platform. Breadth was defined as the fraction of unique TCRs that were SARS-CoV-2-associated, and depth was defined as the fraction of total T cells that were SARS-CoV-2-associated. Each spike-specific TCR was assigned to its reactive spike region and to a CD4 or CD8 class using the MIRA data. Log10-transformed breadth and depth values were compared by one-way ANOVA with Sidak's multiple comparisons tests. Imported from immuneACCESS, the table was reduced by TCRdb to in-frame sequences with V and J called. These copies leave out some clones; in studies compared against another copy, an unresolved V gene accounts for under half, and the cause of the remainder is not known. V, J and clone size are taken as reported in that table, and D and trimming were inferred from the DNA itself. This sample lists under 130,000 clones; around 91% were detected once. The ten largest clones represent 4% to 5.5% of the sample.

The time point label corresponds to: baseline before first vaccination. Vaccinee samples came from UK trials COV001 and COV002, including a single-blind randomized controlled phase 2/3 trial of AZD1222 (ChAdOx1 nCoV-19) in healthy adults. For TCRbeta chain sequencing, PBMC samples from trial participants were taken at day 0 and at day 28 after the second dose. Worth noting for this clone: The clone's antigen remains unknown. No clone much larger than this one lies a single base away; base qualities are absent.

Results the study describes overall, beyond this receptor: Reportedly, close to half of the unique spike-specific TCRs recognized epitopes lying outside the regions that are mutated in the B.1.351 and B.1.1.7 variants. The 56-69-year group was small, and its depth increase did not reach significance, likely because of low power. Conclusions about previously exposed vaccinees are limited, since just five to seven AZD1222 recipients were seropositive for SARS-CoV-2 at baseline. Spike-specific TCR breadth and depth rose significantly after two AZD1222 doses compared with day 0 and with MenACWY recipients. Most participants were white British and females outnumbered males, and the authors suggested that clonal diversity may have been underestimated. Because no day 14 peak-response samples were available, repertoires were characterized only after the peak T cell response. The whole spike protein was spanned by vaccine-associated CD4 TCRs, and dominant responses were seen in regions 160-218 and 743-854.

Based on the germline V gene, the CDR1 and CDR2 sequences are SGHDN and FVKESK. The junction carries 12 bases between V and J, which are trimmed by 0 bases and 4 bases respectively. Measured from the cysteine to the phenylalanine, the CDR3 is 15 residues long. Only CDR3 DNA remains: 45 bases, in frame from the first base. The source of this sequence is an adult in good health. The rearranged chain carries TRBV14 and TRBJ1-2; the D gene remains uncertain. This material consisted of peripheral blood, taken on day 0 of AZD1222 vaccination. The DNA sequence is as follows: TGTGCCAGCAGCCAAGAAATATCGGGTTTCTATGGCTACACCTTC. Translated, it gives CASSQEISGFYGYTF.